This TCR beta chain came from a study of blood T cell repertoires in COVID-19. Looking at the study overall: Specimens from acute and convalescent COVID-19 originated in the United States, Italy and Spain. In each case, the material was cDNA or gDNA derived from T cells, B-cell-depleted T cells, or PBMCs.

Seattle's cohort entered during active infection and was followed longitudinally. As originally analysed: Nucleated cell number was recorded as an estimate derived from reference gene primer amplification. TCRdb's table, derived via immunoSEQ multiplex PCR, lists solely in-frame clones and lacks some. V and J calls and clone size are copied from that table; D and trimming were computed from the DNA. The sample contains about 64,000 clones, roughly 75% of which appear only once. J lost 5 bases, V lost 5 bases, and 8 bases had no gene match. The CDR3 extends over 14 amino acids. Germline CDR1 LNHDA, CDR2 SQIVND (reference sequence).

This receptor was obtained from a man in his fifties or sixties with COVID-19, enrolled during active disease. This chain links TRBV19 with TRBJ2-5; 7 bases are a match to TRBD1. What was sequenced was peripheral blood. This CDR3 is CASSDRGGTETQYF. In DNA, the CDR3 is TGTGCCAGTAGTGACAGAGGGGGCACGGAGACCCAGTACTTC.